A selection of T cell receptor beta chains follows, all from one sample in a study of PD-1 blockade in classical Hodgkin lymphoma. Profiled with immunoSEQ multiplex PCR; TCRdb holds only in-frame clones, not every one. This table has roughly 21,000 clones, 80% to 90% appearing once. Material: CD8+ T cells from blood. The receptors shown here come from a human donor with classical Hodgkin lymphoma. CDR3s include the opening cysteine and the closing phenylalanine or tryptophan. Each record gives: D gene, J gene, V gene, clone size, CDR3 protein, CDR3 DNA. D genes are given only for firm matches. Clone size is stated in some rows and not others, as once, few, many or a class when expanded.

D gene: .
J gene: TRBJ1-2
V gene: TRBV19
clone size: .
CDR3 protein: CASKGGTLGYGYTF
CDR3 DNA: TGTGCCAGTAAGGGGGGGACCCTAGGCTATGGCTACACCTTC

D gene: .
J gene: TRBJ1-6
V gene: TRBV15
clone size: .
CDR3 protein: CATSSPMSGTTLGTLHF
CDR3 DNA: TGTGCCACCAGCAGCCCCATGTCCGGGACGACTTTGGGCACCCTCCACTTT

D gene: TRBD2
J gene: TRBJ2-5
V gene: TRBV30
clone size: .
CDR3 protein: CAWSAGGETQYF
CDR3 DNA: TGTGCCTGGTCGGCGGGAGGAGAGACCCAGTACTTC

D gene: .
J gene: TRBJ1-6
V gene: TRBV19
clone size: .
CDR3 protein: CASSIRGNSPLHF
CDR3 DNA: TGTGCCAGTAGTATTAGGGGTAATTCACCCCTCCACTTT

D gene: .
J gene: TRBJ1-1
V gene: TRBV2
clone size: .
CDR3 protein: CASRDRNTEAFF
CDR3 DNA: TGTGCCAGCAGGGACAGGAACACTGAAGCTTTCTTT

D gene: .
J gene: TRBJ2-7
V gene: TRBV6-6
clone size: .
CDR3 protein: CASSQPGGSYEQYF
CDR3 DNA: TGTGCCAGCAGTCAACCAGGGGGGAGCTACGAGCAGTACTTC

D gene: .
J gene: TRBJ1-1
V gene: TRBV19
clone size: .
CDR3 protein: CASSMETEAVANMNTEAFF
CDR3 DNA: TGTGCCAGTAGTATGGAGACAGAGGCGGTCGCGAACATGAACACTGAAGCTTTCTTT

D gene: TRBD2
J gene: TRBJ2-3
V gene: TRBV5-1
clone size: .
CDR3 protein: CASSLRLAGLASTDTQYF
CDR3 DNA: TGCGCCAGCAGCTTGAGGCTAGCGGGTCTTGCTAGCACAGATACGCAGTATTTT

D gene: .
J gene: TRBJ1-3
V gene: TRBV9
clone size: .
CDR3 protein: CASSPRQAGGGNTIYF
CDR3 DNA: TGTGCCAGCAGCCCCCGACAGGCGGGGGGTGGAAACACCATATATTTT

D gene: TRBD2
J gene: TRBJ2-5
V gene: TRBV19
clone size: .
CDR3 protein: CASRAGGLETQYF
CDR3 DNA: TGTGCCAGTAGGGCGGGGGGGCTAGAGACCCAGTACTTC

D gene: TRBD1
J gene: TRBJ1-2
V gene: TRBV6-5
clone size: .
CDR3 protein: CASTYRQGMGYTF
CDR3 DNA: TGTGCCAGCACCTACAGACAGGGAATGGGCTACACCTTC

D gene: TRBD2
J gene: TRBJ2-1
V gene: TRBV15
clone size: .
CDR3 protein: CATEETSGGAASYNEQFF
CDR3 DNA: TGTGCCACCGAAGAAACTAGCGGGGGGGCCGCCTCCTACAATGAGCAGTTCTTC

D gene: .
J gene: TRBJ2-7
V gene: TRBV7-8
clone size: .
CDR3 protein: CASSLSTFYEQYF
CDR3 DNA: TGTGCCAGCAGCTTATCTACCTTTTACGAGCAGTACTTC

D gene: TRBD1
J gene: TRBJ2-4
V gene: TRBV5-1
clone size: .
CDR3 protein: CASSYTPEGTVKNIQYF
CDR3 DNA: TGCGCCAGCAGCTACACTCCCGAGGGGACAGTTAAAAACATTCAGTACTTC

D gene: .
J gene: TRBJ2-7
V gene: TRBV2
clone size: .
CDR3 protein: CASSDILARTVPYEQYF
CDR3 DNA: TGTGCCAGCAGTGATATACTCGCGAGGACGGTCCCCTACGAGCAGTACTTC

D gene: .
J gene: TRBJ1-2
V gene: TRBV6-5
clone size: .
CDR3 protein: CATSKGLTSNYGYTF
CDR3 DNA: TGTGCCACCTCAAAGGGCCTCACATCTAACTATGGCTACACCTTC

D gene: .
J gene: TRBJ1-2
V gene: TRBV7-6
clone size: .
CDR3 protein: CASSPTSGGRYGYTF
CDR3 DNA: TGTGCCAGCAGCCCCACGTCGGGGGGGAGATATGGCTACACCTTC

D gene: TRBD2
J gene: TRBJ2-5
V gene: TRBV5-6
clone size: .
CDR3 protein: CASSSVGLAGGETQYF
CDR3 DNA: TGTGCCAGCAGCTCCGTGGGACTAGCGGGGGGAGAGACCCAGTACTTC

D gene: .
J gene: TRBJ1-3
V gene: TRBV11-2
clone size: .
CDR3 protein: CASRDRPKDGNTIYF
CDR3 DNA: TGTGCCAGCAGGGATCGCCCGAAAGACGGAAACACCATATATTTT

D gene: .
J gene: TRBJ1-2
V gene: TRBV29-1
clone size: .
CDR3 protein: CSVEEVAAGGYGYTF
CDR3 DNA: TGCAGCGTTGAAGAGGTCGCGGCGGGGGGCTATGGCTACACCTTC

D gene: .
J gene: TRBJ2-2
V gene: TRBV7-3
clone size: .
CDR3 protein: CASSLTGTGELFF
CDR3 DNA: TGTGCCAGCAGCTTAACGGGTACCGGGGAGCTGTTTTTT

D gene: TRBD2
J gene: TRBJ2-3
V gene: TRBV11-3
clone size: once
CDR3 protein: CASSRTSGSTDTQYF
CDR3 DNA: TGTGCCAGCAGCCGGACTAGCGGGAGCACAGATACGCAGTATTTT

D gene: .
J gene: TRBJ2-7
V gene: TRBV4-1
clone size: .
CDR3 protein: CASSLRAHFQGDEQYF
CDR3 DNA: TGCGCCAGCAGCCTCCGAGCACACTTTCAGGGAGACGAGCAGTACTTC

D gene: TRBD1
J gene: TRBJ2-1
V gene: TRBV5-6
clone size: .
CDR3 protein: CASSLGQGAYNEQFF
CDR3 DNA: TGTGCCAGCAGCTTGGGACAGGGCGCCTACAATGAGCAGTTCTTC

D gene: .
J gene: TRBJ2-7
V gene: TRBV20-1
clone size: .
CDR3 protein: CSARETTEQYF
CDR3 DNA: TGCAGTGCTAGAGAAACGACCGAGCAGTACTTC

D gene: .
J gene: TRBJ2-1
V gene: TRBV4-1
clone size: .
CDR3 protein: CASSQADGRSYNEQFF
CDR3 DNA: TGCGCCAGCAGCCAAGCGGACGGCCGCTCCTACAATGAGCAGTTCTTC

D gene: TRBD2
J gene: TRBJ2-7
V gene: TRBV10-3
clone size: .
CDR3 protein: CATLNPGTSGSYEQYF
CDR3 DNA: TGTGCCACTTTGAACCCCGGGACTAGCGGGAGCTACGAGCAGTACTTC

D gene: .
J gene: TRBJ1-1
V gene: TRBV6-5
clone size: .
CDR3 protein: CASSYLGVRRTEAFF
CDR3 DNA: TGTGCCAGCAGTTACCTCGGGGTTAGGAGGACTGAAGCTTTCTTT

D gene: .
J gene: TRBJ2-7
V gene: TRBV27
clone size: .
CDR3 protein: CASSALGDSLTREQYF
CDR3 DNA: TGTGCCAGCAGTGCCCTCGGGGACTCGCTTACACGGGAGCAGTACTTC

D gene: TRBD1
J gene: TRBJ1-2
V gene: TRBV5-1
clone size: .
CDR3 protein: CASSLNPHFTGADGYTF
CDR3 DNA: TGCGCCAGCAGCCTAAATCCTCACTTCACAGGGGCCGATGGCTACACCTTC

D gene: TRBD1
J gene: TRBJ2-7
V gene: TRBV2
clone size: .
CDR3 protein: CASRGQPRTYEQYF
CDR3 DNA: TGTGCCAGCAGGGGACAGCCGCGAACCTACGAGCAGTACTTC

D gene: .
J gene: TRBJ2-7
V gene: TRBV6-1
clone size: once
CDR3 protein: CASSEVDPREEQYF
CDR3 DNA: TGTGCCAGCAGTGAAGTCGACCCTCGGGAGGAGCAGTACTTC

D gene: TRBD1
J gene: TRBJ1-1
V gene: TRBV5-6
clone size: .
CDR3 protein: CASSLFRGTEAFF
CDR3 DNA: TGTGCCAGCAGCTTGTTCAGGGGGACTGAAGCTTTCTTT

D gene: .
J gene: TRBJ1-4
V gene: TRBV28
clone size: once
CDR3 protein: CASSLAQGTDEKLFF
CDR3 DNA: TGTGCCAGCAGTTTAGCTCAGGGGACGGATGAAAAACTGTTTTTT